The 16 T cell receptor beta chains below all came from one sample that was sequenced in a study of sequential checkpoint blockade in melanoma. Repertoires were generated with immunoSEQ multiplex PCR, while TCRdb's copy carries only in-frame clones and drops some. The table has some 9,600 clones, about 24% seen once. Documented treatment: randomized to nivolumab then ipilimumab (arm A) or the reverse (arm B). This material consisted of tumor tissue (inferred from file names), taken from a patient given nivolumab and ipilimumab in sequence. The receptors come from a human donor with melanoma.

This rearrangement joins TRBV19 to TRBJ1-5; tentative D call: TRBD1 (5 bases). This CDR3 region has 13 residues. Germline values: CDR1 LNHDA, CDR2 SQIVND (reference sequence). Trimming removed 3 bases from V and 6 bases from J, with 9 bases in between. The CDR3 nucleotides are TGTGCCAGTAGTATTGAGGGGCTTCAGCCCCAGCATTTT. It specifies CASSIEGLQPQHF.

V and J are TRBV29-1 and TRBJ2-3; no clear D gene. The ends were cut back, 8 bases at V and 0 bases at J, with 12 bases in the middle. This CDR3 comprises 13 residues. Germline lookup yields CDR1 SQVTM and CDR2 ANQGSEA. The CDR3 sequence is CSQRTYSTDTQYF. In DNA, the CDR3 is TGCAGCCAGAGGACGTACAGCACAGATACGCAGTATTTT.

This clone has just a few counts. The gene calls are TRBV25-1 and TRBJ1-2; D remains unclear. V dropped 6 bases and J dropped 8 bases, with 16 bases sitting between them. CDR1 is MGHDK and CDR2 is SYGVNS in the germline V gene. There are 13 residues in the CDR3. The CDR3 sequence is CASSGSSLGGYTF. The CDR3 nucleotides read TGTGCCAGCAGCGGATCCTCCCTCGGAGGCTACACCTTC.

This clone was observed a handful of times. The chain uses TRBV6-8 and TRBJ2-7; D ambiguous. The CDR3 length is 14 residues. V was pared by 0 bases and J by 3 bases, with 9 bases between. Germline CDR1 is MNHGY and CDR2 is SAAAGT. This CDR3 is CASSYSGGLYEQYF. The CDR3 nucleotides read TGTGCCAGCAGTTACTCAGGCGGCCTCTACGAGCAGTACTTC.

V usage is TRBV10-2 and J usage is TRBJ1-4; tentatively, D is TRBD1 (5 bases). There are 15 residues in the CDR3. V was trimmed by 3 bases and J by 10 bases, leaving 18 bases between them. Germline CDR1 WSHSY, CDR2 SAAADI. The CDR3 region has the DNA TGCGCCAGCAGTGATATGTGGGACGGAGACGCAAAACTGTTTTTT. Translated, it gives CASSDMWDGDAKLFF.

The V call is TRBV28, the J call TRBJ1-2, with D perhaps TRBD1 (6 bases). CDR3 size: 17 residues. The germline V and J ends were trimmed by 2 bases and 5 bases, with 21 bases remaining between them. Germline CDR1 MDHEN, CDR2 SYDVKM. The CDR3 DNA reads TGTGCCAGCAGTTTAGGGGGGACGGGGGCATCAGCGTATGGCTACACCTTC. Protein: CASSLGGTGASAYGYTF.

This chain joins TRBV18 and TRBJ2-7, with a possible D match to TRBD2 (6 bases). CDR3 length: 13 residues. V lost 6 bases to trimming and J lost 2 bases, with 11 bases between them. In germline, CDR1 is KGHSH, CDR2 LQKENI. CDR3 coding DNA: TGTGCCAGCTCGGGAGCGGGCCCCTACGAGCAGTACTTC. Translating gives CASSGAGPYEQYF.

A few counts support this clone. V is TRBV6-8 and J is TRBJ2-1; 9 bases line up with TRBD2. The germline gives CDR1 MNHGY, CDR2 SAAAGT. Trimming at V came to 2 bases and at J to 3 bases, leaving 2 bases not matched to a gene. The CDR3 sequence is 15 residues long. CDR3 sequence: CASSYPREGYNEQFF. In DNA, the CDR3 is TGTGCCAGCAGTTACCCGCGGGAGGGCTACAATGAGCAGTTCTTC.

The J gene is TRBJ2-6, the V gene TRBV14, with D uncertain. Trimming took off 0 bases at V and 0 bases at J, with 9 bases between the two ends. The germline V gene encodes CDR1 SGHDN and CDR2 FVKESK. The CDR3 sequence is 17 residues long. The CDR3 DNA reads TGTGCCAGCAGCCAAGAAGGACGGAACTCTGGGGCCAACGTCCTGACTTTC. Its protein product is CASSQEGRNSGANVLTF.

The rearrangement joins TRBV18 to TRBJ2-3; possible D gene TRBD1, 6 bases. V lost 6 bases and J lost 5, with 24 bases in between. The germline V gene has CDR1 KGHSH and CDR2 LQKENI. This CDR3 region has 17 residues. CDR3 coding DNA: TGTGCCAGCTCGCTCGTTTACCGGGACAATCAGGGAGATACGCAGTATTTT. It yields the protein CASSLVYRDNQGDTQYF. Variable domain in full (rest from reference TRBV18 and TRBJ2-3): NAGVMQNPRHLVRRRGQEARLRCSPMKGHSHVYWYRQLPEEGLKFMVYLQKENIIDESGMPKERFSAEFPKEGPSILRIQQVVRGDSAAYFCASSLVYRDNQGDTQYFGPGTRLTVL.

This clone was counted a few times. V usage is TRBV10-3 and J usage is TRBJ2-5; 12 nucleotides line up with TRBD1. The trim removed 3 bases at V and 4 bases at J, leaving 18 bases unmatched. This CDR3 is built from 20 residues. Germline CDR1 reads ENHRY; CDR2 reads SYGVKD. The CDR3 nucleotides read TGTGCCATCAGTGAACGCCCCCCGGGGACAGGGGGCGCGGCGGGAGAGACCCAGTACTTC. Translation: CAISERPPGTGGAAGETQYF.

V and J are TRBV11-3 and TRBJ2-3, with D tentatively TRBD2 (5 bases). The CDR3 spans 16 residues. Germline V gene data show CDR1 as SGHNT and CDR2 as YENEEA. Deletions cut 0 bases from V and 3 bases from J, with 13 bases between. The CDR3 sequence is CASSLERVEGTDTQYF. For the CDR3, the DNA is TGTGCCAGCAGCTTAGAGAGAGTAGAGGGAACAGATACGCAGTATTTT. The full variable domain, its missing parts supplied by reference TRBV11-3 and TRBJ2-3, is EAGVVQSPRYKIIEKKQPVAFWCNPISGHNTLYWYLQNLGQGPELLIRYENEEAVDDSQLPKDRFSAERLKGVDSTLKIQPAELGDSAVYLCASSLERVEGTDTQYFGPGTRLTVL.

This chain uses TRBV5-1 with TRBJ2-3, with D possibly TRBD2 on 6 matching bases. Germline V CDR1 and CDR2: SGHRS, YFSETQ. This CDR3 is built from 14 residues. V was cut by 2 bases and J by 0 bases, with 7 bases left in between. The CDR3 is CASSLGTSTDTQYF. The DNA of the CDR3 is TGCGCCAGCAGCTTAGGGACTAGCACAGATACGCAGTATTTT. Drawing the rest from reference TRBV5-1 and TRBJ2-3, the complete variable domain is KAGVTQTPRYLIKTRGQQVTLSCSPISGHRSVSWYQQTPGQGLQFLFEYFSETQRNKGNFPGRFSGRQFSNSRSEMNVSTLELGDSALYLCASSLGTSTDTQYFGPGTRLTVL.

CDR3 sequence reads: CASSSLAGGVEQYF. CDR3 nucleotide sequence: TGCGCCAGCAGCTCGCTAGCGGGAGGTGTTGAGCAGTACTTC. The J gene is TRBJ2-7, the V gene TRBV5-1, with TRBD2 matching 11 bases. The J segment lost 7 bases and the V segment lost 3 bases, leaving 6 bases of the junction unmatched. Germline V gene data show CDR1 as SGHRS and CDR2 as YFSETQ. This CDR3 spans 14 amino acids.

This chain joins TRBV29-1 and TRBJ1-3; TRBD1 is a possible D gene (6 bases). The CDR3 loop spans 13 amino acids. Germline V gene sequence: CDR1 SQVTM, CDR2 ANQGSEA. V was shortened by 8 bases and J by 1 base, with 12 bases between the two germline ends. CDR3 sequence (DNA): TGCAGCTGCCAGGGGCAGTCTGGAAACACCATATATTTT. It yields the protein CSCQGQSGNTIYF.

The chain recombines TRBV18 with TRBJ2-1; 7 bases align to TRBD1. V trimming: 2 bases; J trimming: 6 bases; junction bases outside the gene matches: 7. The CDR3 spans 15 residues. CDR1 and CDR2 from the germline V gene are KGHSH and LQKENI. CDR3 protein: CASSPTGQQINEQFF. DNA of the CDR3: TGTGCCAGCTCACCAACGGGACAGCAGATCAATGAGCAGTTCTTC.